This T cell receptor (beta chain) was recovered during a study of T cells in tuberculosis. Overall study context: The T cells targeted glucose monomycolate, a mycobacterial lipid, via CD1B.

Of note for this clone: The antigen remains unidentified.

Germline V lookup: CDR1 MNHEY, CDR2 SVGAGI. The CDR3 loop spans 15 amino acids. V shed 5 bases, J shed 6 bases, and the junction held 6 bases outside the gene matches. Libraries were prepared by immunoSEQ multiplex PCR; TCRdb keeps only in-frame clonotypes and omits some of them. The sample lists 30,000 to 45,000 clones, about 93% seen once, with 6.5% to 8.5% in the top ten. Each clinical donor contributed on average roughly 100,000 T cells from unsorted cryopreserved PBMC. General study findings and limits: Using the GMM-specific repertoire gave over 80% accuracy versus roughly 70% with motifs. Active tuberculosis alpha repertoires lay closer to GMM-specific TCRs than controls'.

The sequence came from a donor between 10 and 35 years old with latent tuberculosis or without tuberculosis infection. Sequences were obtained from PBMCs. The chain couples TRBV6-5 to TRBJ1-5; 11 bases line up with TRBD1. The CDR3 sequence: CASSVDRGPSQPQHF. As DNA, the CDR3 is TGTGCCAGCAGTGTGGACAGGGGGCCTAGTCAGCCCCAGCATTTT.